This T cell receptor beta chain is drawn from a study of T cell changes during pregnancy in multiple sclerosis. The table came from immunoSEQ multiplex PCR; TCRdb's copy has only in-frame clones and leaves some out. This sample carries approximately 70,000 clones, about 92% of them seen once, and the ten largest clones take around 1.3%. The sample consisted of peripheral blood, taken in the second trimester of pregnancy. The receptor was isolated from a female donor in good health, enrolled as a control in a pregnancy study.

CDR3: CASGGWRDDEKLFF. The CDR3 region has the DNA TGTGCCAGCGGGGGATGGAGGGATGACGAAAAACTGTTTTTT. The chain is built from TRBV28 and TRBJ1-4; a weak D match, TRBD1 (5 bases). Germline CDR1 MDHEN, CDR2 SYDVKM. The CDR3 totals 14 residues. V gave up 8 bases and J gave up 8 bases, with 18 bases separating them. Full variable domain (outside the CDR3, taken from reference TRBV28 and TRBJ1-4): DVKVTQSSRYLVKRTGEKVFLECVQDMDHENMFWYRQDPGLGLRLIYFSYDVKMKEKGDIPEGYSVSREKKERFSLILESASTNQTSMYLCASGGWRDDEKLFFGSGTQLSVL.